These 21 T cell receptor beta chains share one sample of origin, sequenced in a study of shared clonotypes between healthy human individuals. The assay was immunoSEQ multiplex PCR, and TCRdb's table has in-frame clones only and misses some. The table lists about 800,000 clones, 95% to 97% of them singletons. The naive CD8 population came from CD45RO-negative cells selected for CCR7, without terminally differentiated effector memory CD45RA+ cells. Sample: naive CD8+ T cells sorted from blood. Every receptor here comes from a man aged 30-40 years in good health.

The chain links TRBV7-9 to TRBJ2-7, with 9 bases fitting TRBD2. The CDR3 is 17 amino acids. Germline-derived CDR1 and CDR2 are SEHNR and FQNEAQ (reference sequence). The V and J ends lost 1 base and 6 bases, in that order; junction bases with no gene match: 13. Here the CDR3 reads CASSLGTAGGRAVEQYF. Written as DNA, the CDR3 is TGTGCCAGCAGCTTAGGGACCGCGGGCGGGAGGGCCGTCGAGCAGTACTTC. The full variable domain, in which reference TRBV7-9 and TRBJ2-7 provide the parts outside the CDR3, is DTGVSQNPRHKITKRGQNVTFRCDPISEHNRLYWYRQTLGQGPEFLTYFQNEAQLEKSRLLSDRFSAERPKGSFSTLEIQRTEQGDSAMYLCASSLGTAGGRAVEQYFGPGTRLTVT.

The CDR3 protein is CASRSTSGSVGNIQYF. The CDR3 DNA reads as TGTGCCAGCAGATCGACTAGCGGGAGTGTTGGAAACATTCAGTACTTC. The rearrangement joins TRBV2 to TRBJ2-4, with 12 bases matching TRBD2. V shed 6 bases, J shed 6 bases, and the junction held 9 bases outside the gene matches. Germline CDR1 reads SNHLY; CDR2 reads FYNNEI. The CDR3 covers 16 residues.

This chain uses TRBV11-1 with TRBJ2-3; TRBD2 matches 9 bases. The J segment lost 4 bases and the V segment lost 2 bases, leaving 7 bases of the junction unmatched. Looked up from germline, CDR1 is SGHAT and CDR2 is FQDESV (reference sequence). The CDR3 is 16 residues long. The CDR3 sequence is CASSLRLAGRADTQYF. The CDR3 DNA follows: TGTGCCAGCAGCTTAAGGCTAGCGGGAAGAGCAGATACGCAGTATTTT.

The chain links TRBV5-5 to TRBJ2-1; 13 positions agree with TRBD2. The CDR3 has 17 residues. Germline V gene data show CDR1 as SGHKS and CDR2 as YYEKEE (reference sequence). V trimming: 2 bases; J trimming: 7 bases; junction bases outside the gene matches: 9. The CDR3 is CASSLGPPTSGRNEQFF. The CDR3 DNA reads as TGTGCCAGCAGCTTAGGCCCCCCGACTAGCGGGAGGAATGAGCAGTTCTTC.

The CDR3 loop is CASSQVSFYEQYF. The CDR3, as DNA: TGCGCCAGCAGCCAAGTTAGCTTTTACGAGCAGTACTTC. The chain combines TRBV4-1 with TRBJ2-7; D not certain. The CDR3 spans 13 residues. V lost 1 base and J lost 4, with 8 bases in between. The V gene's germline CDR1 is MGHRA and CDR2 YSYEKL.

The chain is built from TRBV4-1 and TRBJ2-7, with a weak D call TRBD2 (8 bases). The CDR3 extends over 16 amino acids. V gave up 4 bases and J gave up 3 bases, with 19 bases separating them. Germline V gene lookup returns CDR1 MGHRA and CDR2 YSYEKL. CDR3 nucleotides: TGCGCCAGCAGCCCCTCAGCGGGGGCAGGGGGCTACGAGCAGTACTTC. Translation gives CASSPSAGAGGYEQYF.

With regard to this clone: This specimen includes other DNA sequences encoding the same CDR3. CDR3 loop: CASSGSRGGTGELFF. The CDR3 DNA sequence: TGCGCCAGCAGCGGGTCCAGGGGTGGGACCGGGGAGCTGTTTTTT. The chain carries TRBV10-1 and TRBJ2-2; the D gene is possibly TRBD1 (6 bases). The length of the CDR3 is 15 residues. Germline V gene lookup returns CDR1 WNHNN and CDR2 SYGVQD (reference sequence). V lost 6 bases and J lost 5, with 16 bases in between.

CDR3 nucleotides: TGTGCCTGGAGTGAAACCTGGACGGCGTATGGCTACACCTTC. Its protein is CAWSETWTAYGYTF. The rearrangement uses TRBV30 and TRBJ1-2; no clear D gene. CDR1 and CDR2 from the germline V gene are GTSNPN and SVGIG (reference sequence). The CDR3 covers 14 residues. Trimming removed 1 base at V and 5 bases at J, with 14 bases between.

As DNA, the CDR3 is TGCGCCAGCAGCCAAGCACCCCAAGTTGATACGCAGTATTTT. It translates to CASSQAPQVDTQYF. V usage is TRBV4-1 and J usage is TRBJ2-3; D is undetermined. Germline V gene lookup returns CDR1 MGHRA and CDR2 YSYEKL. Between the trimmed V and J ends, which lost 1 base and 6 bases, there was a span of 11 bases. The CDR3 sequence is 14 residues long.

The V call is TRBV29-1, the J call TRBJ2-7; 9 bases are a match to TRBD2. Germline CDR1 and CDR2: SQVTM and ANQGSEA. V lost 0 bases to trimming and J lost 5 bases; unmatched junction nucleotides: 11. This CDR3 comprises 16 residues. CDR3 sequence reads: CSVEDPDSGSLHEQYF. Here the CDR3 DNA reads TGCAGCGTTGAAGATCCTGATAGCGGGAGCCTCCACGAGCAGTACTTC.

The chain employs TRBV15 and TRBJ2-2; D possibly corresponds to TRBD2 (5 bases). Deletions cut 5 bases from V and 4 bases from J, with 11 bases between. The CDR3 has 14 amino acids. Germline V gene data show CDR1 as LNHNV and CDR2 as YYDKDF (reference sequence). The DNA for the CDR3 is TGTGCCACCAGCCCCGAGGAGGTCACCGGGGAGCTGTTTTTT. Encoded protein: CATSPEEVTGELFF.

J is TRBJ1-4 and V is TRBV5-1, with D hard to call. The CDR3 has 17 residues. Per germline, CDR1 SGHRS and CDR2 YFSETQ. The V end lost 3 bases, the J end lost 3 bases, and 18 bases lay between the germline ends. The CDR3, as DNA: TGCGCCAGCAGCTATATAGGACCTAACGGCCCTAATGAAAAACTGTTTTTT. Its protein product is CASSYIGPNGPNEKLFF. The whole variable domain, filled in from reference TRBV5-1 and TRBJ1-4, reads KAGVTQTPRYLIKTRGQQVTLSCSPISGHRSVSWYQQTPGQGLQFLFEYFSETQRNKGNFPGRFSGRQFSNSRSEMNVSTLELGDSALYLCASSYIGPNGPNEKLFFGSGTQLSVL.

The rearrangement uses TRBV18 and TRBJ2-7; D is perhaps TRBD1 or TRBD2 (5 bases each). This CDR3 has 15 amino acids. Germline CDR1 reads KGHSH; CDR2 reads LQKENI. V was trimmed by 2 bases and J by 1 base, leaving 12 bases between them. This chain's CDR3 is CASSPTGPESYEQYF. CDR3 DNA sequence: TGTGCCAGCTCACCAACGGGACCTGAGTCCTACGAGCAGTACTTC.

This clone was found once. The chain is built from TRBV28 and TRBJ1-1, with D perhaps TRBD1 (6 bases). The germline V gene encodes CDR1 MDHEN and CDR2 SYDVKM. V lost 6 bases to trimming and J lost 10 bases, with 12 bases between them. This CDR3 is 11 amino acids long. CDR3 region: CASSLGGGAFF. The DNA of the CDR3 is TGTGCCAGCAGCCTAGGGGGAGGAGCTTTCTTT.

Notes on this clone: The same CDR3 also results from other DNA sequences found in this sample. CDR3 sequence (DNA): TGCGCCAGCAGCTACGGACAGGGCTACGAGCAGTACTTC. Its translation: CASSYGQGYEQYF. The chain carries TRBV5-1 and TRBJ2-7, with 8 bases lining up with TRBD1. Germline values: CDR1 SGHRS, CDR2 YFSETQ. The J segment lost 3 bases and the V segment lost 3 bases, leaving 2 bases of the junction unmatched. This CDR3 is 13 amino acids long. The whole variable domain, remainder taken from reference TRBV5-1 and TRBJ2-7, is KAGVTQTPRYLIKTRGQQVTLSCSPISGHRSVSWYQQTPGQGLQFLFEYFSETQRNKGNFPGRFSGRQFSNSRSEMNVSTLELGDSALYLCASSYGQGYEQYFGPGTRLTVT.

Here the CDR3 DNA reads TGCAGCGTTGTGACTAGCGCAAGCTCCTACAATGAGCAGTTCTTC. Residues: CSVVTSASSYNEQFF. The rearrangement links TRBV29-1 to TRBJ2-1, with TRBD2 identical over 8 bases. Germline CDR1 reads SQVTM; CDR2 reads ANQGSEA. This CDR3 region has 15 residues. Germline trimming cut 4 bases from V and 0 bases from J; bases unmatched to any gene: 5.

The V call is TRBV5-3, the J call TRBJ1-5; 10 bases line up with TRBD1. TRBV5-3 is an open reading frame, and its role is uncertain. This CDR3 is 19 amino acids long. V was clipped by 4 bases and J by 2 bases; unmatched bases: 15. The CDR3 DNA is TGTGCCAGAAGCAGTAACCGGGACAGGGGCCGCCCCGGCAATCAGCCCCAGCATTTT. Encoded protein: CARSSNRDRGRPGNQPQHF.

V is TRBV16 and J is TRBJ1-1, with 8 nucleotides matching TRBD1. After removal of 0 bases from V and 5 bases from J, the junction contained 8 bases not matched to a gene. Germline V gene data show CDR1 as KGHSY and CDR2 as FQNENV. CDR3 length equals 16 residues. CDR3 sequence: CASSQSPGTGGTEAFF. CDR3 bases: TGTGCCAGCAGCCAATCTCCCGGGACAGGTGGGACTGAAGCTTTCTTT.

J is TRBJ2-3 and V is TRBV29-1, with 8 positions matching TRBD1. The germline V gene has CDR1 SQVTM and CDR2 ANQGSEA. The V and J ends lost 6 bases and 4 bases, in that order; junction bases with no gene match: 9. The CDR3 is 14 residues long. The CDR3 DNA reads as TGCAGCGTGGGGCTGACAGGGGAGCCAGATACGCAGTATTTT. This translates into CSVGLTGEPDTQYF.

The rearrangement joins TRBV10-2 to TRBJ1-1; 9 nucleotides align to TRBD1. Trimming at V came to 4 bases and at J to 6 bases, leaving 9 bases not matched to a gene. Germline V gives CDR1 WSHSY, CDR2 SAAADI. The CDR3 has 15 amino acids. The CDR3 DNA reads TGCGCCAGCAGTGGATGGGACAGGGCGATCCCTGAAGCTTTCTTT. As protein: CASSGWDRAIPEAFF.

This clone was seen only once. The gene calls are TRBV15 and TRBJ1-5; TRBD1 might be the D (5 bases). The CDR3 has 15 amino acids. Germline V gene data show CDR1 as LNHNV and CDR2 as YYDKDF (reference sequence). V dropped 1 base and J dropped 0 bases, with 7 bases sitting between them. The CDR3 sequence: CATSRVTDSNQPQHF. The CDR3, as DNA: TGTGCCACCAGCAGAGTGACAGATAGCAATCAGCCCCAGCATTTT.